These 17 T cell receptor beta chains came from one sample sequenced in a study of PD-1 blockade in classical Hodgkin lymphoma. Time point noted: cycle 4 day 1 (C4D1), after less than 7 weeks of nivolumab. There was relapse after autologous stem cell transplantation in every patient, and there was variation in brentuximab vedotin exposure. The data were produced by immunoSEQ multiplex PCR, yet TCRdb's version contains in-frame clones alone and is incomplete. This sample yields about 93,000 clones, of which around 80% are seen a single time; over 7.5% belongs to the top ten. The sequencing used peripheral blood mononuclear cells (PBMCs), collected before the fourth cycle of nivolumab. The receptor source for this set is a human donor with classical Hodgkin lymphoma.

DNA of the CDR3: TGTGCCAGCAGCTTAGACAGAATTAGAGCGGGAGGGCTCGAGCAGTACTTC. This translates into CASSLDRIRAGGLEQYF. The J gene is TRBJ2-7, the V gene TRBV7-2; 10 positions agree with TRBD2. There are 17 residues in the CDR3. Germline assignment: CDR1 SGHTA and CDR2 FQGNSA. V lost 1 base to trimming and J lost 6 bases; unmatched junction nucleotides: 12. The variable domain in full, with the rest retrieved from reference TRBV7-2 and TRBJ2-7, is GAGVSQSPSNKVTEKGKDVELRCDPISGHTALYWYRQSLGQGLEFLIYFQGNSAPDKSGLPSDRFSAERTGGSVSTLTIQRTQQEDSAVYLCASSLDRIRAGGLEQYFGPGTRLTVT.

A few counts support this clone. The rearrangement links TRBV5-4 to TRBJ2-7, with TRBD1 matching over 7 bases. Germline values: CDR1 SGHNT, CDR2 YYREEE (reference sequence). After removal of 0 bases from V and 5 bases from J, the junction contained 8 bases not matched to a gene. This CDR3 has 15 amino acids. The CDR3 here is CASSLASDRVHEQYF. As DNA, the CDR3 is TGTGCCAGCAGCTTGGCTTCTGACAGGGTCCACGAGCAGTACTTC.

In its sample, this clone was seen a few times. The chain combines TRBV15 with TRBJ2-3; D unclear. In germline, CDR1 is LNHNV, CDR2 YYDKDF (reference sequence). The CDR3 sequence is 15 residues long. Trimming removed 3 bases from V and 1 base from J, with 11 bases in between. The CDR3 spells CATSSERKGTDTQYF. The DNA for the CDR3 is TGTGCCACCAGCAGTGAGAGGAAGGGCACAGATACGCAGTATTTT. The full variable domain, completed using reference TRBV15 and TRBJ2-3, is DAMVIQNPRYQVTQFGKPVTLSCSQTLNHNVMYWYQQKSSQAPKLLFHYYDKDFNNEADTPDNFQSRRPNTSFCFLDIRSPGLGDTAMYLCATSSERKGTDTQYFGPGTRLTVL.

The CDR3 DNA follows: TGTGCCAGTAGTCAAGACGGACTAGCGAACTACGAGCAGTACTTC. Protein sequence: CASSQDGLANYEQYF. The rearrangement uses TRBV19 and TRBJ2-7, with 9 bases fitting TRBD2. This CDR3 contains 15 residues. Trimming removed 5 bases from V and 3 bases from J; junction bases left unmatched: 8. CDR1 and CDR2 (germline): LNHDA, SQIVND (reference sequence).

The chain combines TRBV6-5 with TRBJ2-5; D may be TRBD1 or TRBD2 (5 bases each). The V end was cut by 2 bases, the J end by 7 bases, with 11 bases between. The germline gives CDR1 MNHEY, CDR2 SVGAGI. The CDR3 loop spans 13 amino acids. In nucleotides, the CDR3 is TGTGCCAGCAGTTACGGGGACCCCGGGACCCAGTACTTC. Translation: CASSYGDPGTQYF.

In the case of this clone: This same CDR3 is encoded by further DNA sequences in the sample. This chain joins TRBV7-2 and TRBJ2-7; unclear D gene. CDR1 is SGHTA and CDR2 is FQGNSA in the germline V gene. CDR3 length: 11 residues. Trimming took 5 bases from V and 2 from J, leaving 4 bases between them. This chain's CDR3 is CASSAAYEQYF. The CDR3 nucleotides read TGTGCCAGCAGCGCTGCCTACGAGCAGTACTTC.

V and J are TRBV7-9 and TRBJ2-7; 8 bases agree with TRBD1. With V trimmed by 3 bases and J by 4 bases, 5 bases remained unmatched. The CDR3 has 14 amino acids. Germline V gene lookup returns CDR1 SEHNR and CDR2 FQNEAQ (reference sequence). CDR3 protein: CASSFIGQGYEQYF. The CDR3 bases are TGTGCCAGCAGCTTTATCGGACAGGGATACGAGCAGTACTTC. The full variable domain, in which reference TRBV7-9 and TRBJ2-7 provide the parts outside the CDR3, is DTGVSQNPRHKITKRGQNVTFRCDPISEHNRLYWYRQTLGQGPEFLTYFQNEAQLEKSRLLSDRFSAERPKGSFSTLEIQRTEQGDSAMYLCASSFIGQGYEQYFGPGTRLTVT.

J is TRBJ2-5 and V is TRBV5-1; possibly TRBD1 for D (5 bases). Germline-derived CDR1 and CDR2 are SGHRS and YFSETQ. The CDR3 is 15 amino acids. Between the trimmed V and J ends, which lost 0 bases and 3 bases, there was a span of 12 bases. The CDR3 protein is CASSLVGQVEETQYF. CDR3 nucleotides: TGCGCCAGCAGCTTGGTGGGGCAGGTCGAAGAGACCCAGTACTTC.

This chain's CDR3 is CASSQNSPGQPFLYGYTF. The CDR3 DNA sequence: TGCGCCAGCAGCCAAAATTCCCCGGGGCAGCCTTTTCTCTATGGCTACACCTTC. The chain carries TRBV4-1 and TRBJ1-2; a possible D gene is TRBD1 (5 bases). Trimming took off 2 bases at V and 4 bases at J, with 23 bases between the two ends. The CDR3 has 18 amino acids. Germline CDR1 and CDR2: MGHRA and YSYEKL.

The chain uses TRBV2 and TRBJ2-3, with 8 positions matching TRBD2. The CDR3 spans 14 residues. Germline V CDR1 and CDR2: SNHLY, FYNNEI. The J segment lost 0 bases and the V segment lost 7 bases, leaving 3 bases of the junction unmatched. CDR3 DNA sequence: TGTGCCAGCAAGAAGCGGGGGAGCACAGATACGCAGTATTTT. As protein: CASKKRGSTDTQYF.

This clone was detected a few times. The CDR3 DNA reads TGTGCCAGCAGCAAAGCGTCGAGAACGCCGGCAGGGATATTGGAGACCCAGTACTTC. It translates to CASSKASRTPAGILETQYF. This sequence joins TRBV21-1 and TRBJ2-5; TRBD1 is the table's D call and was not checked against the DNA. TRBV21-1 corresponds to a pseudogene. This CDR3 is 19 amino acids long.

This clone was observed a single time. The chain combines TRBV5-1 with TRBJ2-3; unclear D gene. The CDR3 is 14 residues long. Germline CDR1 is SGHRS and CDR2 is YFSETQ. Trimming removed 0 bases from V and 5 bases from J, with 10 bases in between. Here the CDR3 reads CASSLGQRGDTQYF. CDR3 nucleotides: TGCGCCAGCAGCTTGGGCCAGCGAGGAGATACGCAGTATTTT.

Judged by abundance, this clone is medium-sized. V gene TRBV5-5 combines with J gene TRBJ1-5, with D unresolved. Trimming cost V 1 base and J 4 bases, with 12 bases left between them. The germline V gene encodes CDR1 SGHKS and CDR2 YYEKEE (reference sequence). The CDR3 runs to 15 residues. The CDR3 sequence: CASSLWTALNQPQHF. CDR3 in DNA: TGTGCCAGCAGCTTGTGGACGGCCTTAAATCAGCCCCAGCATTTT.

This chain uses TRBV4-2 with TRBJ2-2, with TRBD1 as a possible D gene (7 bases). The germline gives CDR1 LGHNA, CDR2 YNFKEQ. Trimming removed 1 base from V and 4 bases from J, with 13 bases in between. CDR3 length equals 16 residues. DNA for the CDR3: TGTGCCAGCAGCCAAGTATTCCAGGGGGGCACCGGGGAGCTGTTTTTT. Amino acids: CASSQVFQGGTGELFF.

The chain is built from TRBV29-1 and TRBJ1-2, with a possible D match to TRBD1 (5 bases). The V end lost 3 bases, the J end lost 5 bases, and 25 bases lay between the germline ends. This CDR3 has 17 residues. Germline V gene sequence: CDR1 SQVTM, CDR2 ANQGSEA. The CDR3 sequence: CSVEDGAPQGPGYGYTF. DNA of the CDR3: TGCAGCGTTGAGGATGGGGCCCCTCAGGGCCCAGGGTATGGCTACACCTTC.

Only a few counts were recorded for this clone. This rearrangement joins TRBV6-1 to TRBJ1-1; D is possibly TRBD1 (5 bases). The CDR3 runs to 13 residues. Germline CDR1 is MNHNS and CDR2 is SASEGT. Trimming shortened V by 6 bases and J by 3 bases, and 11 bases separated the two germline ends. CDR3 DNA: TGTGCCAGCAGGCGGACACTCTACACTGAAGCTTTCTTT. It specifies CASRRTLYTEAFF.

The rearrangement joins TRBV6-5 to TRBJ1-2; the match to TRBD1 covers 10 bases. CDR3 length: 15 residues. Per the germline V gene, CDR1 is MNHEY and CDR2 is SVGAGI. J was trimmed by 2 bases and V by 4 bases; bases with no gene match: 4. The CDR3 coding sequence is TGTGCCAGCAGTTTCACGACAGGGGGCAACTATGGCTACACCTTC. Its translation: CASSFTTGGNYGYTF.